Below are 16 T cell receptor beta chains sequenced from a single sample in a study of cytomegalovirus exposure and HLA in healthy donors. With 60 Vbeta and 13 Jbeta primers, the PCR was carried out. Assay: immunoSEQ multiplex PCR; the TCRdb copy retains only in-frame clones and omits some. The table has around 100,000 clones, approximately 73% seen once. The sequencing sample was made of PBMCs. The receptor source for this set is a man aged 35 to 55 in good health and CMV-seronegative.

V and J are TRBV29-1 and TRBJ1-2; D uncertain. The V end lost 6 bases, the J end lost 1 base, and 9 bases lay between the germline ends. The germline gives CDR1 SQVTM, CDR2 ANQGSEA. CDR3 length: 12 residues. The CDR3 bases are TGCAGCGTCCAAAGAGTTAACTATGGCTACACCTTC. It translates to CSVQRVNYGYTF.

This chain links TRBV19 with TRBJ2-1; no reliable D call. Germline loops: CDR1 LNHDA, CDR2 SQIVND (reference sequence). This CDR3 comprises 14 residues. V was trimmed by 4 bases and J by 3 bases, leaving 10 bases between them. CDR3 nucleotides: TGTGCCAGTAGTACGCCGAGACACTACAATGAGCAGTTCTTC. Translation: CASSTPRHYNEQFF.

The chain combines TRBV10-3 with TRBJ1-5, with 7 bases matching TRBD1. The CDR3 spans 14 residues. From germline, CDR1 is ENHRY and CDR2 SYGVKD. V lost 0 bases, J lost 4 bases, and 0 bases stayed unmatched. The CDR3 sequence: CAISESTGNQPQHF. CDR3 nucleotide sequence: TGTGCCATCAGTGAGTCGACAGGGAATCAGCCCCAGCATTTT.

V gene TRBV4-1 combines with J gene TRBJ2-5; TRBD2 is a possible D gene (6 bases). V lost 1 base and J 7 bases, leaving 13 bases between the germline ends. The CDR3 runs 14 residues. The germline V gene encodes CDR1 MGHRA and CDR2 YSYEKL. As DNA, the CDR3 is TGCGCCAGCAGCCAAGTCGCGCCCGGGGGGACCCAGTACTTC. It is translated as CASSQVAPGGTQYF.

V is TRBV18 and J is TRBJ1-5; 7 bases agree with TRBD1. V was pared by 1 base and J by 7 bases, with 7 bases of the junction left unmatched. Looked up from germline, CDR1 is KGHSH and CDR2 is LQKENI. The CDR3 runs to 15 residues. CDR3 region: CASSPQGALGQPQHF. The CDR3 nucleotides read TGTGCCAGCTCACCACAGGGGGCTTTGGGACAGCCCCAGCATTTT.

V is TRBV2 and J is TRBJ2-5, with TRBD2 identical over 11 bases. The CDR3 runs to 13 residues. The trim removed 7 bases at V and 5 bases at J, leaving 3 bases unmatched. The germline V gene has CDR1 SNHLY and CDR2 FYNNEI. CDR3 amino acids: CASIVAGGETQYF. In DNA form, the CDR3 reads TGTGCCAGCATAGTAGCGGGGGGGGAGACCCAGTACTTC.

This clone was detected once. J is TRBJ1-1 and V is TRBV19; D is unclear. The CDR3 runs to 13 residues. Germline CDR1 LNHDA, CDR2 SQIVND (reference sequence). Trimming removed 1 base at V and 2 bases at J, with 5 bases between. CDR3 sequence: CASSIGENTEAFF. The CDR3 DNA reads TGTGCCAGTAGTATAGGAGAAAACACTGAAGCTTTCTTT.

The CDR3 DNA sequence: TGTGCCAGCAGCCTGGGACGGGACATATATGGCTACACCTTC. Translated, it gives CASSLGRDIYGYTF. V and J are TRBV7-9 and TRBJ1-2, with D perhaps TRBD1 (6 bases). V was pared by 5 bases and J by 5 bases, with 15 bases between. Germline CDR1 SEHNR, CDR2 FQNEAQ (reference sequence). The CDR3 runs 14 residues.

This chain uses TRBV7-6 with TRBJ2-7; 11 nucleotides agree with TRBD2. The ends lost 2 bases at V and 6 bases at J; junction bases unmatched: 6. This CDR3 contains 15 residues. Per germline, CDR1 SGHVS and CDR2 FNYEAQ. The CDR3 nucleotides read TGTGCCAGCAGCTTACGTAGCGGGGGGGAATCCGAGCAGTACTTC. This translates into CASSLRSGGESEQYF.

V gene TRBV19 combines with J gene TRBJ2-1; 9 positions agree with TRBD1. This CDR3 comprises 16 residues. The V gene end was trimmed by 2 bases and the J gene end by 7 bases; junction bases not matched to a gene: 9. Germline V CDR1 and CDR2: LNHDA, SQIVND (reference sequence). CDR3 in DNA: TGTGCCAGTAGTATATTGACAGGGGGTCTAAAAAATGAGCAGTTCTTC. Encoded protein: CASSILTGGLKNEQFF.

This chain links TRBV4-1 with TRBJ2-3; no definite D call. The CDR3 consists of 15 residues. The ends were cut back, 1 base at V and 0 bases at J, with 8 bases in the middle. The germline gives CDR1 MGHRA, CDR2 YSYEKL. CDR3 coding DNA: TGCGCCAGCAGCCAAGTAACAGTTAGCACAGATACGCAGTATTTT. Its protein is CASSQVTVSTDTQYF.

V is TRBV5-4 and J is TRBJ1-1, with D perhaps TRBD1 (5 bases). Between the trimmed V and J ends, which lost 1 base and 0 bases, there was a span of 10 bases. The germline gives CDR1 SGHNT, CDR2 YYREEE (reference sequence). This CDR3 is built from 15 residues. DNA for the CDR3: TGTGCCAGCAGCTTGTTTCAGGGCATGAACACTGAAGCTTTCTTT. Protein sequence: CASSLFQGMNTEAFF.

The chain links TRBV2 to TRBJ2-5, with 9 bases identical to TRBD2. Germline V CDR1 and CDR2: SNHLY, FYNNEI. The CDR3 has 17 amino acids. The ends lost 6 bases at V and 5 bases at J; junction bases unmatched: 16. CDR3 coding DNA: TGTGCCAGCAGCTTCGGTGGGACTTGGCGGGGGGGGGAGACCCAGTACTTC. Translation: CASSFGGTWRGGETQYF.

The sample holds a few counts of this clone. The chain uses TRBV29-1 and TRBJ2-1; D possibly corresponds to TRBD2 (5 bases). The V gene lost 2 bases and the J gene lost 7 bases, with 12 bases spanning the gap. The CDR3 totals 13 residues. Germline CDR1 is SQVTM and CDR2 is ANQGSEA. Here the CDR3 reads CSVERLARNEQFF. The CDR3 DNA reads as TGCAGCGTTGAACGTCTAGCCCGGAATGAGCAGTTCTTC.

CDR3 coding DNA: TGTGCCAGCAGTGGGGGGACAGGGGATTGGAATGAGCAGTTCTTC. Residues: CASSGGTGDWNEQFF. The chain uses TRBV25-1 and TRBJ2-1, with 10 nucleotides matching TRBD1. Germline CDR1 reads MGHDK; CDR2 reads SYGVNS. The CDR3 runs 15 residues. The ends lost 4 bases at V and 7 bases at J; junction bases unmatched: 7.

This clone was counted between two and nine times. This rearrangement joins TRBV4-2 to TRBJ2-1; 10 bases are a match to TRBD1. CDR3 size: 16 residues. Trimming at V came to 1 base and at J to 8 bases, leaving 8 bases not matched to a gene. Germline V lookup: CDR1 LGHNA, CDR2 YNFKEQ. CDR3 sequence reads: CASSQGPDRGFDEQFF. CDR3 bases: TGTGCCAGCAGCCAAGGCCCGGACAGGGGGTTCGATGAGCAGTTCTTC.